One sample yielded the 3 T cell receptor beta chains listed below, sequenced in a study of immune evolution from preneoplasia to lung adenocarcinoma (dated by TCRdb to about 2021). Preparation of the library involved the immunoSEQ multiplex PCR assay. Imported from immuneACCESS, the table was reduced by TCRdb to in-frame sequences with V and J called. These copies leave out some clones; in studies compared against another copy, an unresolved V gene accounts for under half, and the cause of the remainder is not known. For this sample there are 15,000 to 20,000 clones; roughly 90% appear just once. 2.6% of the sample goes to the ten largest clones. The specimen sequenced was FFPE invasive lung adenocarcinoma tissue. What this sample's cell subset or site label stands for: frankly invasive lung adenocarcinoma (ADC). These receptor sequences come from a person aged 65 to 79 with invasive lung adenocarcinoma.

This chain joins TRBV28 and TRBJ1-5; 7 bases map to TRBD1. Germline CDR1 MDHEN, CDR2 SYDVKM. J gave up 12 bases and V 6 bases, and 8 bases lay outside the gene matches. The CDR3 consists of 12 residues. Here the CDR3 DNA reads TGTGCCAGCAGCCTCGGGACAGTGCTCCAGCATTTT. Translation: CASSLGTVLQHF.

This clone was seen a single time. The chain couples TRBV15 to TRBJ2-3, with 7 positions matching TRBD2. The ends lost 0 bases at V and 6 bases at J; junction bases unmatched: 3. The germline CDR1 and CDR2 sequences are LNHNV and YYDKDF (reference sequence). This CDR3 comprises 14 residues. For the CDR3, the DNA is TGTGCCACCAGCAGAGAGGGGAGGGAGGATACGCAGTATTTT. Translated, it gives CATSREGREDTQYF.

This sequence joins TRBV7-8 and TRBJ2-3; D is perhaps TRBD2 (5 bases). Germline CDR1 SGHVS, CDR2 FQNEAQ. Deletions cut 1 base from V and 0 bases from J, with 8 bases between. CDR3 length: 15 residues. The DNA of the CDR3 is TGTGCCAGCAGCTTAGTCACGGGGAGCACAGATACGCAGTATTTT. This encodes CASSLVTGSTDTQYF.